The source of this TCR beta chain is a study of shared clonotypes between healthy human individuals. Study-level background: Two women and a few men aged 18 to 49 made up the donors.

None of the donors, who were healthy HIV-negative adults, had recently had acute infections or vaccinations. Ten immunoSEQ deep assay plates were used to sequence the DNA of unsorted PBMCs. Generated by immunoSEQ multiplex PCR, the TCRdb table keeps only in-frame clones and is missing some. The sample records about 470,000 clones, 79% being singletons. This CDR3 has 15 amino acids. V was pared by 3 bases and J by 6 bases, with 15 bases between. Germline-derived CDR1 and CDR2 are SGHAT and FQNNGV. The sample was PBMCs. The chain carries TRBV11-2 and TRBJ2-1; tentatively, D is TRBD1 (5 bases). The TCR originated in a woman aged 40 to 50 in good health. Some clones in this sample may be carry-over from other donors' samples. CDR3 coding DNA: TGTGCCAGCAGCTTTACGTATCCAGGGTCCAATGAGCAGTTCTTC. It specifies CASSFTYPGSNEQFF.